This is a list of T cell receptor beta chains from one sample in a study of beta chain features in type 1 diabetes. TCRdb keeps only in-frame clones here, not all; method: immunoSEQ multiplex PCR. The table records around 400,000 clones, around 16% of them present only once. Source material: naive CD4+ T cells from blood. The receptors were gathered from a woman younger than 35 in good health. The CDR3 runs from the conserved cysteine through the conserved F or W. A D gene is named only where the DNA matches it firmly. Not every row has a clone size; where given, it reads once, few, many or a size class.

j_gene: TRBJ2-7; d_gene: TRBD1; v_gene: TRBV6-5; abundance: .; CDR3aa: CASQQGGEQYF; CDR3nt: TGTGCCAGCCAACAGGGGGGCGAGCAGTACTTC
j_gene: TRBJ2-1; d_gene: TRBD2; v_gene: TRBV9; abundance: .; CDR3aa: CASAEAGSSYNEQFF; CDR3nt: TGTGCCAGCGCAGAAGCGGGGAGCTCCTACAATGAGCAGTTCTTC
j_gene: TRBJ2-1; d_gene: .; v_gene: TRBV5-1; abundance: .; CDR3aa: CASRGQGMNEQFF; CDR3nt: TGCGCCAGCAGAGGGCAGGGGATGAATGAGCAGTTCTTC
j_gene: TRBJ2-1; d_gene: TRBD1; v_gene: TRBV7-9; abundance: few; CDR3aa: CASSLLADSARGEQFF; CDR3nt: TGTGCCAGCAGCCTATTGGCCGACAGCGCCAGGGGGGAGCAGTTCTTC
j_gene: TRBJ1-2; d_gene: .; v_gene: TRBV11-3; abundance: few; CDR3aa: CASSSGTSSGYTF; CDR3nt: TGTGCCAGCAGCTCAGGGACTTCTTCTGGCTACACCTTC
j_gene: TRBJ1-1; d_gene: TRBD1; v_gene: TRBV2; abundance: .; CDR3aa: CASSYGQGTEAFF; CDR3nt: TGTGCCAGCAGCTACGGACAGGGTACTGAAGCTTTCTTT
j_gene: TRBJ2-5; d_gene: .; v_gene: TRBV30; abundance: few; CDR3aa: CAWSVRGVRQTQYF; CDR3nt: TGTGCCTGGAGTGTACGCGGGGTGCGACAGACCCAGTACTTC
j_gene: TRBJ2-2; d_gene: TRBD2; v_gene: TRBV7-2; abundance: .; CDR3aa: CASSSPGLSTGELFF; CDR3nt: TGTGCCAGCAGCTCCCCGGGACTATCCACCGGGGAGCTGTTTTTT
j_gene: TRBJ2-3; d_gene: TRBD2; v_gene: TRBV7-2; abundance: few; CDR3aa: CASSLVGWRGSTDTQYF; CDR3nt: TGTGCCAGCAGCTTAGTAGGGTGGCGGGGGTCCACAGATACGCAGTATTTT
j_gene: TRBJ2-5; d_gene: .; v_gene: TRBV7-9; abundance: few; CDR3aa: CASSFFLGARQETQYF; CDR3nt: TGTGCCAGCAGCTTCTTCCTTGGGGCTAGACAAGAGACCCAGTACTTC
j_gene: TRBJ1-3; d_gene: .; v_gene: TRBV7-2; abundance: .; CDR3aa: CASRGSGNTIYF; CDR3nt: TGTGCCAGCCGCGGGTCTGGAAACACCATATATTTT
j_gene: TRBJ2-7; d_gene: TRBD2; v_gene: TRBV19; abundance: .; CDR3aa: CAPPGGSYEQYF; CDR3nt: TGTGCCCCGCCGGGGGGCTCCTACGAGCAGTACTTC
j_gene: TRBJ1-2; d_gene: TRBD1; v_gene: TRBV29-1; abundance: .; CDR3aa: CSVEGTGGGYTF; CDR3nt: TGCAGCGTGGAAGGGACAGGGGGTGGCTACACCTTC
j_gene: TRBJ1-2; d_gene: .; v_gene: TRBV14; abundance: few; CDR3aa: CASSHDYYPNYGYTF; CDR3nt: TGTGCCAGCAGCCATGACTACTACCCTAACTATGGCTACACCTTC
j_gene: TRBJ2-5; d_gene: TRBD2; v_gene: TRBV9; abundance: few; CDR3aa: CASSKGLAGVTETQYF; CDR3nt: TGTGCCAGCAGCAAGGGACTAGCGGGAGTCACAGAGACCCAGTACTTC
j_gene: TRBJ2-1; d_gene: TRBD2; v_gene: TRBV12-5; abundance: .; CDR3aa: CASGLGLATDEQFF; CDR3nt: TGTGCTAGTGGTTTGGGACTAGCGACCGATGAGCAGTTCTTC
j_gene: TRBJ1-5; d_gene: .; v_gene: TRBV6-1; abundance: .; CDR3aa: CASSAGSVNQPQHF; CDR3nt: TGTGCCAGCAGTGCCGGGAGCGTAAATCAGCCCCAGCATTTT
j_gene: TRBJ2-7; d_gene: .; v_gene: TRBV27; abundance: few; CDR3aa: CASSFKGADPTYF; CDR3nt: TGTGCCAGCAGCTTCAAGGGAGCGGACCCGACGTACTTC
j_gene: TRBJ2-7; d_gene: .; v_gene: TRBV5-1; abundance: .; CDR3aa: CASSVRQDYEQYF; CDR3nt: TGCGCCAGCAGCGTTCGGCAGGACTACGAGCAGTACTTC
j_gene: TRBJ2-1; d_gene: TRBD2; v_gene: TRBV6-6; abundance: few; CDR3aa: CASSGTSGFYNEQFF; CDR3nt: TGTGCCAGCAGTGGGACTAGCGGATTTTACAATGAGCAGTTCTTC
j_gene: TRBJ2-1; d_gene: TRBD2; v_gene: TRBV29-1; abundance: few; CDR3aa: CSVAGLAGVLYNEQFF; CDR3nt: TGCAGCGTTGCCGGACTAGCGGGAGTCCTCTACAATGAGCAGTTCTTC
j_gene: TRBJ2-5; d_gene: .; v_gene: TRBV4-3; abundance: few; CDR3aa: CASSQGPGYGGETQYF; CDR3nt: TGCGCCAGCAGCCAAGGTCCAGGGTATGGCGGAGAGACCCAGTACTTC
j_gene: TRBJ2-3; d_gene: .; v_gene: TRBV11-3; abundance: few; CDR3aa: CASSPRGLPDTQYF; CDR3nt: TGTGCCAGCAGCCCCCGGGGACTTCCAGATACGCAGTATTTT
j_gene: TRBJ2-1; d_gene: TRBD2; v_gene: TRBV5-4; abundance: few; CDR3aa: CASSLSREGPRSYNEQFF; CDR3nt: TGTGCCAGCAGCTTGTCGCGGGAGGGCCCGAGATCCTACAATGAGCAGTTCTTC
j_gene: TRBJ2-5; d_gene: TRBD2; v_gene: TRBV5-1; abundance: .; CDR3aa: CASSLWSSGRATPRETQYF; CDR3nt: TGCGCCAGCAGCTTGTGGTCTAGCGGGAGGGCCACCCCCAGGGAGACCCAGTACTTC
j_gene: TRBJ2-2; d_gene: .; v_gene: TRBV28; abundance: .; CDR3aa: CASSRTGELFF; CDR3nt: TGTGCCAGCAGCAGAACCGGGGAGCTGTTTTTT
j_gene: TRBJ2-7; d_gene: TRBD1; v_gene: TRBV7-2; abundance: few; CDR3aa: CASSMTDRGFYEQYF; CDR3nt: TGTGCCAGCAGCATGACAGACAGGGGGTTTTACGAGCAGTACTTC
j_gene: TRBJ2-2; d_gene: .; v_gene: TRBV14; abundance: .; CDR3aa: CASSQDHHRVRSGELFF; CDR3nt: TGTGCCAGCAGCCAAGATCATCACAGGGTCAGGTCCGGGGAGCTGTTTTTT
j_gene: TRBJ1-5; d_gene: .; v_gene: TRBV4-1; abundance: few; CDR3aa: CASSREGYSNQPQHF; CDR3nt: TGCGCCAGCAGCCGTGAGGGATATAGCAATCAGCCCCAGCATTTT
j_gene: TRBJ1-2; d_gene: .; v_gene: TRBV5-1; abundance: .; CDR3aa: CASSLLAGEAYGYTF; CDR3nt: TGCGCCAGCAGCTTGTTGGCCGGGGAGGCCTATGGCTACACCTTC
j_gene: TRBJ2-7; d_gene: TRBD1; v_gene: TRBV29-1; abundance: few; CDR3aa: CSVAKSRTGVYEQYF; CDR3nt: TGCAGCGTTGCAAAAAGTAGGACAGGGGTTTACGAGCAGTACTTC
j_gene: TRBJ2-7; d_gene: TRBD2; v_gene: TRBV27; abundance: .; CDR3aa: CASSPGTSGSYEQYF; CDR3nt: TGTGCCAGCAGTCCCGGGACTAGCGGGAGCTACGAGCAGTACTTC
j_gene: TRBJ2-1; d_gene: TRBD2; v_gene: TRBV7-6; abundance: .; CDR3aa: CASSLGLAGVNEQFF; CDR3nt: TGTGCCAGCAGCTTAGGACTAGCGGGAGTCAATGAGCAGTTCTTC
j_gene: TRBJ2-5; d_gene: .; v_gene: TRBV29-1; abundance: few; CDR3aa: CSVEHPLLETQYF; CDR3nt: TGCAGCGTTGAACACCCGCTATTAGAGACCCAGTACTTC
j_gene: TRBJ2-7; d_gene: TRBD1; v_gene: TRBV19; abundance: few; CDR3aa: CASSMRDGQGYEQYF; CDR3nt: TGTGCCAGTAGTATGAGGGACGGACAGGGGTACGAGCAGTACTTC
j_gene: TRBJ1-1; d_gene: .; v_gene: TRBV7-6; abundance: .; CDR3aa: CATLRGHNTEAFF; CDR3nt: TGTGCCACCCTCCGGGGTCATAACACTGAAGCTTTCTTT
j_gene: TRBJ2-1; d_gene: .; v_gene: TRBV29-1; abundance: few; CDR3aa: CSTSSGYEQFF; CDR3nt: TGCAGCACTTCATCAGGTTATGAGCAGTTCTTC
j_gene: TRBJ1-2; d_gene: .; v_gene: TRBV2; abundance: few; CDR3aa: CASSETRGGDGYTF; CDR3nt: TGTGCCAGCAGTGAAACTCGCGGGGGCGATGGCTACACCTTC
j_gene: TRBJ1-5; d_gene: .; v_gene: TRBV5-6; abundance: .; CDR3aa: CASSSRHEPEPQHF; CDR3nt: TGTGCCAGCAGCTCGAGACACGAGCCGGAACCCCAGCATTTT
j_gene: TRBJ2-2; d_gene: TRBD1; v_gene: TRBV25-1; abundance: few; CDR3aa: CASSEVDRGNTGELFF; CDR3nt: TGTGCCAGCAGTGAAGTGGACAGGGGGAACACCGGGGAGCTGTTTTTT
j_gene: TRBJ2-6; d_gene: TRBD2; v_gene: TRBV9; abundance: .; CDR3aa: CASSSPGGGMISGANVLTF; CDR3nt: TGTGCCAGCAGCTCCCCCGGGGGAGGGATGATCTCTGGGGCCAACGTCCTGACTTTC
j_gene: TRBJ1-1; d_gene: .; v_gene: TRBV5-1; abundance: .; CDR3aa: CASSLVTDPNTEAFF; CDR3nt: TGCGCCAGCAGCTTGGTTACAGACCCGAACACTGAAGCTTTCTTT
j_gene: TRBJ2-7; d_gene: TRBD1; v_gene: TRBV7-3; abundance: few; CDR3aa: CASSQPGQGSSDEQYF; CDR3nt: TGTGCCAGCAGCCAGCCGGGACAGGGGTCTTCGGACGAGCAGTACTTC